This TCR beta chain was sequenced for a study of cytomegalovirus exposure and HLA in healthy donors. The overall study: Of approximately 400 genotyped donors, roughly 86% clustered with self-reported Caucasian donors.

As concerns this clone: The antigen remains unidentified.

The PCR was carried out with 60 Vbeta primers and 13 Jbeta primers. The data were produced by immunoSEQ multiplex PCR, yet TCRdb's version contains in-frame clones alone and is incomplete. The sample records under 200,000 clones, roughly 78% being singletons. General study results and limits: Reports showed the classifier diagnosing cytomegalovirus status with high specificity and sensitivity. Later on, an analysis showed TCR association rates differing by HLA locus, with DRB1 the most and HLA-C the fewest. Researchers counted roughly 150 TCR beta chains as cytomegalovirus-associated.

The CDR3 runs to 13 residues. Germline CDR1 and CDR2: SGDLS and YYNGEE. With 7 bases clipped from V and 1 base from J, the junction kept 4 bases outside the gene matches. V usage is TRBV9 and J usage is TRBJ1-2; 7 bases are shared with TRBD1. This receptor was obtained from a woman in her thirties or forties in good health and CMV-seronegative. Material for sequencing was PBMCs. The CDR3 loop reads CASRNRGNYGYTF. The CDR3, as DNA: TGTGCCAGCCGGAACAGGGGTAACTATGGCTACACCTTC.